The 26 T cell receptor beta chains reported below all come from one sample, sequenced in a study of beta chain features in type 1 diabetes. The antigens these receptors bind are not known. Study-level findings and limits: Across all four CD4+ subsets, people with type 1 diabetes showed modestly shorter TCRB CDR3s.

Of the isolated RNA, all was reverse transcribed, and so the sequenced material was expressed TCRB transcripts. The method was immunoSEQ multiplex PCR; TCRdb's version includes in-frame clones alone and lacks a portion of them. In the table there are 300,000 to 400,000 clones, approximately 9.9% of which are singletons. Input material: central memory CD4+ T cells from blood. The receptor source for this set is a man aged 25 to 45 with type 1 diabetes.

A few counts support this clone. This chain's CDR3 is CAWGRLSGNTIYF. CDR3 nucleotides: TGTGCCTGGGGCAGGCTCTCTGGAAACACCATATATTTT. The V gene is TRBV30, the J gene TRBJ1-3, with D hard to call. The CDR3 extends over 13 amino acids. V was trimmed by 5 bases and J by 0 bases, leaving 8 bases between them. Germline V CDR1 and CDR2: GTSNPN, SVGIG (reference sequence).

This clone was detected a few times. The V gene is TRBV5-1, the J gene TRBJ1-5, with 9 bases identical to TRBD1. With V trimmed by 2 bases and J by 7 bases, 1 base remained unmatched. The CDR3 length is 13 residues. CDR1 SGHRS and CDR2 YFSETQ come from the germline V gene. CDR3: CASSLQGAQPQHF. CDR3 sequence (DNA): TGCGCCAGCAGCTTACAGGGGGCACAGCCCCAGCATTTT.

This clone occurred a few times. V gene TRBV29-1 combines with J gene TRBJ2-3; D may match TRBD1 or TRBD2 (7 bases each). CDR1 is SQVTM, CDR2 ANQGSEA, per germline. Trimming took off 8 bases at V and 3 bases at J, with 15 bases between the two ends. The CDR3 length is 13 residues. The CDR3 is CSSGGGGTDTQYF. In nucleotides, the CDR3 is TGCAGCTCAGGGGGGGGCGGAACAGATACGCAGTATTTT.

This clone was observed a handful of times. The chain joins TRBV28 to TRBJ1-2; 9 bases agree with TRBD1. V was clipped by 6 bases and J by 6 bases; unmatched bases: 14. The germline V gene encodes CDR1 MDHEN and CDR2 SYDVKM. The CDR3 contains 16 residues. The CDR3 protein is CASSGGRSQGANGYTF. Written as DNA, the CDR3 is TGTGCCAGCAGCGGCGGCAGGTCACAGGGGGCTAATGGCTACACCTTC.

V usage is TRBV30 and J usage is TRBJ1-1, with D unresolved. The germline gives CDR1 GTSNPN, CDR2 SVGIG (reference sequence). There are 13 residues in the CDR3. The V and J ends lost 5 bases and 4 bases respectively, with 14 bases between them. CDR3 DNA sequence: TGTGCCTGGTGTTTCATGAAGGGCACTGAAGCTTTCTTT. It specifies CAWCFMKGTEAFF.

The V gene is TRBV5-1, the J gene TRBJ1-6; 11 nucleotides align to TRBD1. J was trimmed by 7 bases and V by 5 bases; bases with no gene match: 11. The CDR3 has 17 amino acids. Germline assignment: CDR1 SGHRS and CDR2 YFSETQ. The CDR3 coding sequence is TGCGCCAGCAGAAATTCCCCGGGACAGGGGGTAAATTCACCCCTCCACTTT. Residues: CASRNSPGQGVNSPLHF.

On this clone: This sample also contains other DNA sequences that code for the same CDR3. The J gene is TRBJ1-3, the V gene TRBV14; 8 nucleotides agree with TRBD1. Germline CDR1 and CDR2: SGHDN and FVKESK. The CDR3 runs to 16 residues. J gave up 0 bases and V 1 base, and 2 bases lay outside the gene matches. CDR3 in amino acids: CASSQVQGASGNTIYF. The CDR3 nucleotides are TGTGCCAGCAGCCAAGTCCAGGGGGCCTCTGGAAACACCATATATTTT.

This chain joins TRBV19 and TRBJ1-5, with TRBD1 identical over 8 bases. Germline assignment: CDR1 LNHDA and CDR2 SQIVND (reference sequence). The V gene end was trimmed by 7 bases and the J gene end by 7 bases; junction bases not matched to a gene: 18. This CDR3 is 17 amino acids long. For the CDR3, the DNA is TGTGCCAGTACCACTATGGGGGCAGGGGGCGCGAGGCAGCCCCAGCATTTT. It codes for CASTTMGAGGARQPQHF.

The V call is TRBV5-6, the J call TRBJ2-2; tentative D call: TRBD1 (5 bases). The germline gives CDR1 SGHDT, CDR2 YYEEEE. The CDR3 spans 16 residues. The V end was cut by 4 bases, the J end by 1 base, with 14 bases between. The CDR3 coding sequence is TGTGCCAGCAGCGTAGGGCTCACAGGGAACACCGGGGAGCTGTTTTTT. It codes for CASSVGLTGNTGELFF.

In this sample, this clone turned up a few times. The V and J genes are TRBV6-1 and TRBJ2-1; D is perhaps TRBD1 or TRBD2 (5 bases each). The germline V and J ends were trimmed by 4 bases and 11 bases, with 12 bases remaining between them. This CDR3 is 12 amino acids long. From germline, CDR1 is MNHNS and CDR2 SASEGT. The chain's CDR3 is CASSGDARKQFF. CDR3 nucleotide sequence: TGTGCCAGCAGTGGGGACGCGCGGAAGCAGTTCTTC.

The rearrangement uses TRBV25-1 and TRBJ2-3; 8 bases are a match to TRBD2. The length of the CDR3 is 14 residues. The J segment lost 1 base and the V segment lost 3 bases, leaving 0 bases of the junction unmatched. Germline V gene sequence: CDR1 MGHDK, CDR2 SYGVNS. CDR3 DNA sequence: TGTGCCAGCAGTGAGGGACTAGGCACAGATACGCAGTATTTT. Residues: CASSEGLGTDTQYF. The full variable domain, with the rest looked up from reference TRBV25-1 and TRBJ2-3, is EADIYQTPRYLVIGTGKKITLECSQTMGHDKMYWYQQDPGMELHLIHYSYGVNSTEKGDLSSESTVSRIRTEHFPLTLESARPSHTSQYLCASSEGLGTDTQYFGPGTRLTVL.

This clone was seen a handful of times. The chain carries TRBV4-3 and TRBJ1-2, with a weak D call TRBD1 (5 bases). V was shortened by 1 base and J by 4 bases, with 13 bases between the two germline ends. The CDR3 is 15 residues long. In germline, CDR1 is LGHNA, CDR2 YSLEER. Here the CDR3 reads CASSQGQQRGYGYTF. The CDR3 nucleotides are TGCGCCAGCAGCCAAGGTCAACAGAGGGGCTATGGCTACACCTTC.

This clone was recorded at least ten times. This rearrangement joins TRBV7-9 to TRBJ2-3, with D possibly being TRBD1 or TRBD2 (5 bases each). The germline CDR1 and CDR2 sequences are SEHNR and FQNEAQ (reference sequence). CDR3 size: 19 residues. The germline V and J ends were trimmed by 6 bases and 1 base, with 26 bases remaining between them. This chain's CDR3 is CASRLGTGKGPRGTDTQYF. The CDR3 DNA follows: TGTGCCAGCAGACTGGGAACCGGGAAGGGACCGCGGGGCACAGATACGCAGTATTTT.

The CDR3 reads CASSGGTAQETQYF. CDR3 coding DNA: TGTGCCAGCAGTGGGGGGACAGCGCAAGAGACCCAGTACTTC. The rearrangement joins TRBV2 to TRBJ2-5; TRBD1 aligns across 7 bases. This CDR3 has 14 amino acids. Unmatched junction bases numbered 4, after V lost 4 bases and J lost 2 bases. CDR1 SNHLY and CDR2 FYNNEI come from the germline V gene.

The gene calls are TRBV7-2 and TRBJ2-7; D may be TRBD2 (6 bases). Germline CDR1 is SGHTA and CDR2 is FQGNSA. The V end lost 3 bases, the J end lost 3 bases, and 12 bases lay between the germline ends. The CDR3 loop spans 14 amino acids. DNA of the CDR3: TGTGCCAGCAGCTTTGGGACTTTAGACTACGAGCAGTACTTC. Translated, it gives CASSFGTLDYEQYF.

This clone appeared a few times. The rearrangement links TRBV4-3 to TRBJ1-2; D perhaps matches TRBD1 (5 bases). Looked up from germline, CDR1 is LGHNA and CDR2 is YSLEER. The CDR3 spans 16 residues. Trimming cost V 0 bases and J 5 bases, with 16 bases left between them. This chain's CDR3 is CASSQDIEGTIYGYTF. CDR3 nucleotides: TGCGCCAGCAGCCAAGATATTGAGGGGACCATATATGGCTACACCTTC.

V is TRBV28 and J is TRBJ2-5; D tentatively reads TRBD1 or TRBD2 (6 bases each). Trimming removed 6 bases at V and 4 bases at J, with 12 bases between. The germline V gene has CDR1 MDHEN and CDR2 SYDVKM. This CDR3 has 13 amino acids. In nucleotides, the CDR3 is TGTGCCAGCAGACAGGGAGGAGGAGAGACCCAGTACTTC. Its protein product is CASRQGGGETQYF.

This clone was observed a few times. This chain joins TRBV7-9 and TRBJ2-4; D assignment may be TRBD1 or TRBD2 (5 bases each). The germline V gene encodes CDR1 SEHNR and CDR2 FQNEAQ (reference sequence). V dropped 0 bases and J dropped 10 bases, with 13 bases sitting between them. The CDR3 is made up of 14 amino acids. CDR3 sequence: CASSLAGHRGIQYF. As DNA, the CDR3 is TGTGCCAGCAGCTTAGCAGGACACCGGGGAATTCAGTACTTC.

The rearrangement joins TRBV11-2 to TRBJ2-2; no firm D call. The CDR3 consists of 12 residues. Germline V gives CDR1 SGHAT, CDR2 FQNNGV. V was trimmed by 7 bases and J by 3 bases, leaving 6 bases between them. The CDR3 protein is CASIGDTGELFF. CDR3 sequence (DNA): TGTGCCAGCATCGGTGACACCGGGGAGCTGTTTTTT.

Comments on this clone: Other DNA sequences in this sample translate to the same CDR3. V usage is TRBV5-1 and J usage is TRBJ2-5; D gene unclear. The CDR3 contains 12 residues. The V end lost 3 bases, the J end lost 1 base, and 4 bases lay between the germline ends. CDR1 is SGHRS, CDR2 YFSETQ, per germline. CDR3 in DNA: TGCGCCAGCAGCTCAACCCAAGAGACCCAGTACTTC. Its protein product is CASSSTQETQYF. Full variable domain (rest looked up from reference TRBV5-1 and TRBJ2-5): KAGVTQTPRYLIKTRGQQVTLSCSPISGHRSVSWYQQTPGQGLQFLFEYFSETQRNKGNFPGRFSGRQFSNSRSEMNVSTLELGDSALYLCASSSTQETQYFGPGTRLLVL.

This clone occurred a few times. J is TRBJ2-5 and V is TRBV11-2; tentatively, D is TRBD1 (5 bases). Germline V gene data show CDR1 as SGHAT and CDR2 as FQNNGV. V lost 6 bases and J lost 4, with 12 bases in between. The CDR3 totals 13 residues. The CDR3 reads CASSRLGLETQYF. For the CDR3, the DNA is TGTGCCAGCAGTCGCCTGGGGCTAGAGACCCAGTACTTC.

The chain uses TRBV7-2 and TRBJ2-4, with 9 bases identical to TRBD1. V gave up 5 bases and J gave up 6 bases; unmatched junction bases: 8. The CDR3 consists of 15 residues. Germline lookup yields CDR1 SGHTA and CDR2 FQGNSA. CDR3: CASSHRTGAGNIQYF. The CDR3 region has the DNA TGTGCCAGCAGCCACCGGACAGGGGCGGGAAACATTCAGTACTTC.

This clone was detected a few times. The rearrangement uses TRBV7-2 and TRBJ2-7; TRBD2 might be the D (5 bases). Per the germline V gene, CDR1 is SGHTA and CDR2 is FQGNSA. The CDR3 consists of 12 residues. The V end lost 2 bases, the J end lost 6 bases, and 8 bases lay between the germline ends. Here the CDR3 DNA reads TGTGCCAGCAGCTTAACTAGAGGCGAGCAGTACTTC. This codes for CASSLTRGEQYF. The whole variable domain, remainder taken from reference TRBV7-2 and TRBJ2-7, is GAGVSQSPSNKVTEKGKDVELRCDPISGHTALYWYRQSLGQGLEFLIYFQGNSAPDKSGLPSDRFSAERTGGSVSTLTIQRTQQEDSAVYLCASSLTRGEQYFGPGTRLTVT.

The CDR3 DNA sequence: TGCGCCAGCAGCCCCCTTTTGGGGTCAGAGACCCAGTACTTC. This gives the protein CASSPLLGSETQYF. This sequence joins TRBV5-1 and TRBJ2-5, with no clear D. The length of the CDR3 is 14 residues. Germline V gene lookup returns CDR1 SGHRS and CDR2 YFSETQ. The V end lost 4 bases, the J end lost 4 bases, and 14 bases lay between the germline ends.

There are many counts of this clone. The V and J genes are TRBV5-1 and TRBJ2-1; TRBD1 matches 7 bases. Looked up from germline, CDR1 is SGHRS and CDR2 is YFSETQ. CDR3 size: 15 residues. Trimming took 0 bases from V and 4 from J; bases not matched to a gene: 4. The CDR3: CASSLVGTEYNEQFF. The CDR3 bases are TGCGCCAGCAGCTTGGTGGGGACAGAATACAATGAGCAGTTCTTC.

J is TRBJ1-4 and V is TRBV5-6, with D perhaps TRBD1 (5 bases). Germline V lookup: CDR1 SGHDT, CDR2 YYEEEE. The CDR3 has 16 residues. V was trimmed by 0 bases and J by 7 bases, leaving 16 bases between them. This chain's CDR3 is CASSLAQGRVAEKLFF. The DNA of the CDR3 is TGTGCCAGCAGCTTGGCCCAGGGAAGGGTGGCTGAAAAACTGTTTTTT.